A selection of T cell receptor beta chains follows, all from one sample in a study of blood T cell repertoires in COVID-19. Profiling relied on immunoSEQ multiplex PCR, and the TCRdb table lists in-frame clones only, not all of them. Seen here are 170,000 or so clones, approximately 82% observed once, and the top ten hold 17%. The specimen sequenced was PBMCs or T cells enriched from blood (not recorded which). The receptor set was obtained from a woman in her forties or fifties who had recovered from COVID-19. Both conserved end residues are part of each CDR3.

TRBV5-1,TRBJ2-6,CASSREGFSGANVLTF
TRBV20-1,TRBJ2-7,CSAREGGF
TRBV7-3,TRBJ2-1,CASSKGLAGGSTEQFF
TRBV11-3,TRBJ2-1,CASSLRSGVINEQFF
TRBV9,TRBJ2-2,CASSVGGRGTGELFF
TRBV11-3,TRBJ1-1,CASSQTGAYTEAFF
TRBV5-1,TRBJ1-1,CASSPRTGLTSTEAFF
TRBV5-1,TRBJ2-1,CASIPEGSYNEQFF
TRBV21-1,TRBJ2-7,CASSKGGQRYF
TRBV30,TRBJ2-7,CAWIDGGTGDHEQYF
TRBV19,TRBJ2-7,CASSITASGSHRKVYEQYF